Reported below is one TCR beta chain. The sample is drawn from a study of OX40 agonist ivuxolimab in advanced cancers. J lost 3 bases, V lost 2 bases, and 7 bases had no gene match. The CDR3 contains 16 residues. Per germline, CDR1 MNHNS and CDR2 SASEGT. The method was immunoSEQ multiplex PCR; TCRdb's version includes in-frame clones alone and lacks a portion of them. The sample records 50,000 or so clones, 60% to 80% being singletons. The TCR was taken from an adult with an advanced solid tumor such as melanoma, head and neck, liver or kidney cancer. The V and J genes are TRBV6-1 and TRBJ2-1; 7 nucleotides line up with TRBD1. Here the sequenced sample was CD4+ or CD8+ T cells sorted from blood, taken in a trial of the OX40 agonist ivuxolimab. The CDR3 sequence: CASSEPYRGFYNEQFF. The CDR3 DNA is TGTGCCAGCAGTGAACCATACAGGGGCTTCTACAATGAGCAGTTCTTC.